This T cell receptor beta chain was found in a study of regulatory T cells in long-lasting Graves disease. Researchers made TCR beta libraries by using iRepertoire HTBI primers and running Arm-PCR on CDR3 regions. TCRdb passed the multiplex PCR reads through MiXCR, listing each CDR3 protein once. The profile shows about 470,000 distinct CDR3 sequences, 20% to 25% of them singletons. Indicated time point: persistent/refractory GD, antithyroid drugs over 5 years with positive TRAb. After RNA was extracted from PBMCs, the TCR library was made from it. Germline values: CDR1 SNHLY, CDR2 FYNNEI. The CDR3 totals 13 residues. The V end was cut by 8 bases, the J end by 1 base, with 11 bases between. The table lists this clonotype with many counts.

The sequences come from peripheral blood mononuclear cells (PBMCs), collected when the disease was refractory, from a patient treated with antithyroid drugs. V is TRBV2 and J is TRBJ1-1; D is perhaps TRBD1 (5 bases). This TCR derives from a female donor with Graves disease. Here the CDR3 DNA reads TGTGCCAGCGAAGGGACCGCGAACACTGAAGCTTTCTTT. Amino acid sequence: CASEGTANTEAFF.